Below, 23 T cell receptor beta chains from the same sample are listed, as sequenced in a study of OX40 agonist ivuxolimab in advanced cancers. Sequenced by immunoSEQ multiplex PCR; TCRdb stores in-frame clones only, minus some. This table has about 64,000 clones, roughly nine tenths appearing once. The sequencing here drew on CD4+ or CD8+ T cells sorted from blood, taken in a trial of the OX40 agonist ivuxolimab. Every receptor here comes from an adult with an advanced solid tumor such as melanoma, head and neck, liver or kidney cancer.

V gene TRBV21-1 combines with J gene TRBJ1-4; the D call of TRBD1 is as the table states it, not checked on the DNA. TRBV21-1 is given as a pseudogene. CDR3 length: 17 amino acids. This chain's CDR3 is CASSIKRSDRSNEKLFF. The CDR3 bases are TGTGCCAGCAGCATCAAGAGGTCAGACAGGAGTAATGAAAAACTGTTTTTT.

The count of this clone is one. CDR3 sequence reads: CSVDPGPGQDTQYF. The DNA for the CDR3 is TGCAGCGTTGATCCAGGGCCCGGCCAGGATACGCAGTATTTT. The chain has TRBV29-1 and TRBJ2-3; TRBD1 might be the D (5 bases). With 3 bases removed from V and 6 bases from J, the gap between germline ends came to 16 bases. Per germline, CDR1 SQVTM and CDR2 ANQGSEA. The CDR3 runs 14 residues.

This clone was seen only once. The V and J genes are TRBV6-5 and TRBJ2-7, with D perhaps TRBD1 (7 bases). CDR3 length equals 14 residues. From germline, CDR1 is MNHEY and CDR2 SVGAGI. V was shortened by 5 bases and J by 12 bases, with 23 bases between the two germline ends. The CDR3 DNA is TGTGCCAGCAGTCCAACCTCTCGACAGGGAGGTTGGTACTTC. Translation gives CASSPTSRQGGWYF.

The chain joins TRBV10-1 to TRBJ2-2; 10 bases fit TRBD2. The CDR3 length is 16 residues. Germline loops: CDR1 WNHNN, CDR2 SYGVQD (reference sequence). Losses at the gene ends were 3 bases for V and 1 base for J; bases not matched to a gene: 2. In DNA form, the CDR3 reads TGCGCCAGCAGTGAAGCTAGCGGGGGGAACACCGGGGAGCTGTTTTTT. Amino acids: CASSEASGGNTGELFF.

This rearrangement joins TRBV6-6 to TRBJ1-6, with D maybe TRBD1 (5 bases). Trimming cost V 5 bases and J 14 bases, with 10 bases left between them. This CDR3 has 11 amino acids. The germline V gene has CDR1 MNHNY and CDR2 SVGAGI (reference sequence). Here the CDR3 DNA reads TGTGCCAGCAGTCGGGACTTAACCCTCCACTTT. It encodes CASSRDLTLHF.

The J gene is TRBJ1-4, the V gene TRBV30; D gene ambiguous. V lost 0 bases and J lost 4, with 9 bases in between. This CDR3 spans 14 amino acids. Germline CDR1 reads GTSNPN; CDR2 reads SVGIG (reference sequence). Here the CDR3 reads CAWSVRQDNEKLFF. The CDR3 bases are TGTGCCTGGAGTGTAAGGCAGGATAATGAAAAACTGTTTTTT.

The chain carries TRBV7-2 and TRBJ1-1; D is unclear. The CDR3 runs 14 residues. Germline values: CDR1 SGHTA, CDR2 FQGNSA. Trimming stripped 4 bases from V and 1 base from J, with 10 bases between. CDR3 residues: CASSSRVGNTEAFF. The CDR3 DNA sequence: TGTGCCAGCAGCTCCCGTGTGGGGAACACTGAAGCTTTCTTT.

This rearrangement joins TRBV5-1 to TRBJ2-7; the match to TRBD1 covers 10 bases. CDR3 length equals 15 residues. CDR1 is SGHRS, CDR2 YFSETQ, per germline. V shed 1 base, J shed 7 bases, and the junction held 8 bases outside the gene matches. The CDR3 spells CASSLSGQGVEEQYF. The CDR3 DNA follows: TGCGCCAGCAGCTTGAGTGGACAGGGGGTTGAGGAGCAGTACTTC.

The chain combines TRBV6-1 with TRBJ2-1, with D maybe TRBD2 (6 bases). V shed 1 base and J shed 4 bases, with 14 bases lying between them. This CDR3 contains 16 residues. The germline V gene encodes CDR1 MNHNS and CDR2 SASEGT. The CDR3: CASSEGLARYYNEQFF. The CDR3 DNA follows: TGTGCCAGCAGTGAAGGGCTAGCGCGCTATTACAATGAGCAGTTCTTC.

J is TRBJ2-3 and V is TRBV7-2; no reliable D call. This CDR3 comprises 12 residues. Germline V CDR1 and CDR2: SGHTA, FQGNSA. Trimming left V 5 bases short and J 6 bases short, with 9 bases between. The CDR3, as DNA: TGTGCCAGCAGCCCTAGTGGTGATACGCAGTATTTT. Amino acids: CASSPSGDTQYF.

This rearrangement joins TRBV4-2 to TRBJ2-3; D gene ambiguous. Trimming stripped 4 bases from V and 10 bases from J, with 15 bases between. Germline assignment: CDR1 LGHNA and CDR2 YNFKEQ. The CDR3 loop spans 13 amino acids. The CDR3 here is CASSLQPGEPQYF. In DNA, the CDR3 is TGTGCCAGCAGCCTCCAACCCGGCGAGCCGCAGTATTTT.

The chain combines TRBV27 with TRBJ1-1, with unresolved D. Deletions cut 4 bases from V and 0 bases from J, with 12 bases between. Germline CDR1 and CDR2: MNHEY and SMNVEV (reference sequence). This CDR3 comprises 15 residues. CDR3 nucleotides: TGTGCCAGCAGTTCCACAGTTAGTTTGAACACTGAAGCTTTCTTT. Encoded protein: CASSSTVSLNTEAFF.

The CDR3 nucleotides are TGTGCCAGCAGCCAAATTTTACTAGCCCAGGAGACCCAGTACTTC. It translates to CASSQILLAQETQYF. The chain carries TRBV11-2 and TRBJ2-5, with D possibly TRBD2 on 6 matching bases. V gave up 5 bases and J gave up 5 bases, with 18 bases separating them. The CDR3 has 15 residues. From germline, CDR1 is SGHAT and CDR2 FQNNGV.

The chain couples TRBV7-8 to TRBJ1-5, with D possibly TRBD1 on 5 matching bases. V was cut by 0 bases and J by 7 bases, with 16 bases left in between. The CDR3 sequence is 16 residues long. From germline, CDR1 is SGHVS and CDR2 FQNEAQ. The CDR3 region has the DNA TGTGCCAGCAGCTTAGCCTCGGGAAGGGGAATCCAGCCCCAGCATTTT. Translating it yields CASSLASGRGIQPQHF.

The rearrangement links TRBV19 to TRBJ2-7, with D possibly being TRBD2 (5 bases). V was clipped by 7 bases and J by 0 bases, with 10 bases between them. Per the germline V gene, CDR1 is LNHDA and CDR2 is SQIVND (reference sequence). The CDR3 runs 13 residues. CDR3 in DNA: TGTGCCAGTAATGAGGGTTCCTCCTACGAGCAGTACTTC. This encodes CASNEGSSYEQYF.

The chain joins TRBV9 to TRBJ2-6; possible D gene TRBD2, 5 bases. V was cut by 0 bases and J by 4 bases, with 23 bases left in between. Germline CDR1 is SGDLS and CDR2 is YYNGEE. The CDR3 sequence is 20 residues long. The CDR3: CASSVGGSRPLASGANVLTF. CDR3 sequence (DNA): TGTGCCAGCAGCGTAGGAGGGTCGCGTCCCCTCGCCTCCGGGGCCAACGTCCTGACTTTC.

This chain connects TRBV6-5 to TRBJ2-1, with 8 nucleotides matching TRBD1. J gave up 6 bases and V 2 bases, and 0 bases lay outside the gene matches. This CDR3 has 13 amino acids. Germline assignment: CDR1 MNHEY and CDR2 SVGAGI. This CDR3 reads CASSYDRGNEQFF. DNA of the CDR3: TGTGCCAGCAGTTACGACAGGGGCAATGAGCAGTTCTTC.

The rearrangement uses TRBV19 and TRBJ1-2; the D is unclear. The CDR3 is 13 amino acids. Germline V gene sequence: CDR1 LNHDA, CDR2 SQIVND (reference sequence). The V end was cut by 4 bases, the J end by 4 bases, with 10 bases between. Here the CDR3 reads CASSKDKAYGYTF. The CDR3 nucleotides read TGTGCCAGTAGTAAAGACAAAGCCTATGGCTACACCTTC.

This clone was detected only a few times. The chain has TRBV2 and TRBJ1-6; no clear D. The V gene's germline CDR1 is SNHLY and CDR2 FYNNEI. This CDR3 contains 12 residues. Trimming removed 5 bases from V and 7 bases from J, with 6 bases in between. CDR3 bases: TGTGCCAGCAGTTCCGAGAATTCACCCCTCCACTTT. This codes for CASSSENSPLHF.

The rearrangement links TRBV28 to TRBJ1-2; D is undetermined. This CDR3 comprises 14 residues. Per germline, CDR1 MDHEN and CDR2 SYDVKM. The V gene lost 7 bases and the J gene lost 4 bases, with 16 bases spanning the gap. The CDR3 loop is CASNPPGSSYGYTF. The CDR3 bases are TGTGCCAGCAATCCCCCCGGTAGCAGCTATGGCTACACCTTC.

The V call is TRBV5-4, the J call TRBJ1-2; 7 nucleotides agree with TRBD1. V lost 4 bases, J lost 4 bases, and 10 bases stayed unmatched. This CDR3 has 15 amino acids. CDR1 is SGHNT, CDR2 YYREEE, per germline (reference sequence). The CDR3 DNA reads TGTGCCAGCAGCCCACAGGGGAGTACGATCTATGGCTACACCTTC. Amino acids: CASSPQGSTIYGYTF.

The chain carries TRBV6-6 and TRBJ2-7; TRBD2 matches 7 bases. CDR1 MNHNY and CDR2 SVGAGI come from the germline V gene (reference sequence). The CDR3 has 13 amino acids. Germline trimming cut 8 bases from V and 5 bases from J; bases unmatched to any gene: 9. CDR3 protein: CASLGGETNEQYF. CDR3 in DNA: TGTGCCAGCTTGGGGGGGGAAACGAACGAGCAGTACTTC.

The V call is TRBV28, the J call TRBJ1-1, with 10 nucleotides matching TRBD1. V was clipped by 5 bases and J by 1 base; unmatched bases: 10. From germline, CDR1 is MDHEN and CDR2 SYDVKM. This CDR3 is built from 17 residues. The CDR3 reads CASSLGGQGMGNTEAFF. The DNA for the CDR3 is TGTGCCAGCAGTCTTGGGGGACAGGGGATGGGGAACACTGAAGCTTTCTTT.